This TCR beta chain emerged from a study of blood T cell repertoires in COVID-19. As processed by the authors: Scientists estimated how many nucleated cells there were by amplifying reference gene primers. Sequencing used immunoSEQ multiplex PCR; TCRdb keeps in-frame clones, though not all of them. V and J calls and clone size are given by that table; D and trimming were obtained from the DNA. The table shows some 150,000 clones, with over 75% occurring only once. V lost 5 bases to trimming and J lost 8 bases, with 7 bases between them. The CDR3 has 11 residues. The rearrangement links TRBV12-3 or TRBV12-4 to TRBJ2-1; D is unclear. The sequencing sample was made of PBMCs or T cells enriched from blood (not recorded which). The receptor's source is a woman under 30 who had recovered from COVID-19. The CDR3 loop reads CASSQVDEQFF. CDR3 DNA: TGTGCCAGCAGTCAAGTAGATGAGCAGTTCTTC.